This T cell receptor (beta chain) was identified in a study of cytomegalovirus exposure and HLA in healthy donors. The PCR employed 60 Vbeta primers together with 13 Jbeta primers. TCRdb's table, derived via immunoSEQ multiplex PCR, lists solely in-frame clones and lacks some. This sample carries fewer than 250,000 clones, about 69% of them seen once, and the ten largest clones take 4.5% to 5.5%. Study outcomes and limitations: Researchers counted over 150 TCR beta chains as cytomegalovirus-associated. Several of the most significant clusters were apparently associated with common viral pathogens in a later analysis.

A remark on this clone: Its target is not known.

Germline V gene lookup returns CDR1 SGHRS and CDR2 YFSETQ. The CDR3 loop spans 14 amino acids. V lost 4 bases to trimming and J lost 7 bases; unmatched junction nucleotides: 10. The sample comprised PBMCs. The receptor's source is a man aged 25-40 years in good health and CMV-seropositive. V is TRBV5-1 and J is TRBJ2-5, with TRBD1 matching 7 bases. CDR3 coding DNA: TGCGCCAGCAGCATGACAGGGACGGTTGGGACCCAGTACTTC. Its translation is CASSMTGTVGTQYF.